These 16 T cell receptor beta chains originate from one sample sequenced in a study of T cell repertoires in cytomegalovirus infection. A single record per CDR3 protein comes from TCRdb applying MiXCR to the reads. The data show 650,000 to 900,000 distinct CDR3 sequences, with 25% to 30% seen just once and about an eighth held by the top ten. The antigens of these receptors remain unknown. The sample was cultured CD8+ T cells from PBMCs, taken from culture after CMV antigen stimulation. The receptors were gathered from a human donor in good health (CMV status not recorded). Some clones in this sample may be carry-over from other donors' samples.

J is TRBJ2-1 and V is TRBV11-1; no clear D gene. The ends were cut back, 4 bases at V and 5 bases at J, with 6 bases in the middle. This CDR3 is 12 amino acids long. Germline V CDR1 and CDR2: SGHAT, FQDESV (reference sequence). The CDR3 loop reads CASSSHDNEQFF. The CDR3 nucleotides read TGTGCCAGCAGCTCCCACGACAATGAGCAGTTCTTC.

This clonotype was counted many times. The chain recombines TRBV7-2 with TRBJ2-1; the D is unclear. Trimming cost V 2 bases and J 6 bases, with 17 bases left between them. CDR1 is SGHTA and CDR2 is FQGNSA in the germline V gene. This CDR3 region has 16 residues. CDR3 in amino acids: CASSLTARYVGNEQFF. The CDR3 DNA reads as TGTGCCAGCAGCTTAACAGCGAGGTACGTGGGCAATGAGCAGTTCTTC.

On this clonotype: A junction end diverges from the germline sequence, so it may reflect a read error. The chain joins TRBV7-6 to TRBJ1-3; D is ambiguous. Germline CDR1 reads SGHVS; CDR2 reads FNYEAQ. The CDR3 extends over 16 amino acids. CDR3 sequence: CATYVSEGAPGNTIYF. The CDR3 bases are TGTGCCACTTATGTGAGCGAAGGTGCTCCTGGAAACACAATATATTTT.

On this clonotype: Its ends do not fully match the called genes, so a read error is possible. The chain combines TRBV4-1 with TRBJ2-1; 12 bases match TRBD2. The germline CDR1 and CDR2 sequences are MGHRA and YSYEKL. The length of the CDR3 is 17 residues. CDR3 protein: CASSQGALAGGRNAQFF. CDR3 nucleotides: TGCGCCAGCAGCCAAGGCGCGCTAGCGGGGGGGAGGAATGCGCAGTTCTTC.

This clonotype was observed a handful of times. V usage is TRBV12-5 and J usage is TRBJ2-2; D is unresolved. The ends were cut back, 3 bases at V and 6 bases at J, with 8 bases in the middle. This CDR3 contains 13 residues. CDR1 LGHNT and CDR2 FRNRAP come from the germline V gene. The CDR3 nucleotides read TGTGCTAGTGGTTTAGGATTCCCCGGGGAGCTGTTTTTT. Protein: CASGLGFPGELFF. The full variable domain, rest sourced from reference TRBV12-5 and TRBJ2-2, is DARVTQTPRHKVTEMGQEVTMRCQPILGHNTVFWYRQTMMQGLELLAYFRNRAPLDDSGMPKDRFSAEMPDATLATLKIQPSEPRDSAVYFCASGLGFPGELFFGEGSRLTVL.

This clonotype has a handful of counts. This sequence joins TRBV4-3 and TRBJ2-5, with D unclear. Germline values: CDR1 LGHNA, CDR2 YSLEER. There are 15 residues in the CDR3. The V and J ends lost 4 bases and 1 base respectively, with 13 bases between them. The CDR3, as DNA: TGCGCCAGCAGCCCGTCACAGTACCTCCAAGAGACCCAGTACTTC. Encoded protein: CASSPSQYLQETQYF.

J is TRBJ2-1 and V is TRBV6-1; 12 positions match TRBD2. V was clipped by 5 bases and J by 1 base; unmatched bases: 6. CDR3 length equals 17 residues. Per the germline V gene, CDR1 is MNHNS and CDR2 is SASEGT. The CDR3 sequence is CASSRLAGDPSYNEQFF. DNA of the CDR3: TGTGCCAGCAGTCGACTAGCGGGGGACCCGTCCTACAATGAGCAGTTCTTC.

A few counts support this clonotype. This chain's CDR3 is CASRDWTASHYGYTF. CDR3 bases: TGTGCCAGCAGAGATTGGACAGCCTCCCACTATGGCTACACCTTC. The V gene is TRBV12-3 or TRBV12-4, the J gene TRBJ1-2, with D perhaps TRBD1 (6 bases). The length of the CDR3 is 15 residues. V lost 6 bases and J lost 3, with 17 bases in between.

The V call is TRBV27, the J call TRBJ1-6; possibly TRBD1 for D (6 bases). The CDR3 loop spans 14 amino acids. Germline V CDR1 and CDR2: MNHEY, SMNVEV (reference sequence). V was trimmed by 3 bases and J by 8 bases, leaving 11 bases between them. CDR3 protein: CASSFGGEYSPLHF. The DNA of the CDR3 is TGTGCCAGCAGTTTCGGGGGCGAGTATTCACCCCTCCACTTT.

This clonotype was seen at least ten times. This rearrangement joins TRBV7-2 to TRBJ1-4; D is undetermined. Germline loops: CDR1 SGHTA, CDR2 FQGNSA. Trimming shortened V by 5 bases and J by 8 bases, and 12 bases separated the two germline ends. This CDR3 has 13 amino acids. CDR3 sequence: CASSLTTGEKLFF. The CDR3 DNA sequence: TGTGCCAGCAGCCTTACGACGGGGGAAAAACTGTTTTTT.

This clonotype came up a few times. V is TRBV11-1 and J is TRBJ2-1, with D possibly TRBD2 on 6 matching bases. Trimming left V 1 base short and J 6 bases short, with 16 bases between. The germline CDR1 and CDR2 sequences are SGHAT and FQDESV (reference sequence). This CDR3 has 16 residues. CDR3 protein: CASSLGMTREFNEQFF. As DNA, the CDR3 is TGTGCCAGCAGCTTAGGTATGACTAGGGAATTCAATGAGCAGTTCTTC.

This clonotype was picked up many times. The rearrangement uses TRBV7-6 and TRBJ1-1; no definite D call. Trimming stripped 1 base from V and 1 base from J, with 7 bases between. This CDR3 region has 14 residues. Per the germline V gene, CDR1 is SGHVS and CDR2 is FNYEAQ. CDR3 residues: CASSLDLWNTEAFF. CDR3 in DNA: TGTGCCAGCAGCTTAGATCTATGGAACACTGAAGCTTTCTTT. Looking up the rest from reference TRBV7-6 and TRBJ1-1 gives the full variable domain: GAGVSQSPRYKVTKRGQDVALRCDPISGHVSLYWYRQALGQGPEFLTYFNYEAQQDKSGLPNDRFSAERPEGSISTLTIQRTEQRDSAMYRCASSLDLWNTEAFFGQGTRLTVV.

Points on this clonotype: An end of the junction differs from the germline gene, which may be a read error. V usage is TRBV7-6 and J usage is TRBJ2-5; D uncertain. CDR1 is SGHVS and CDR2 is FNYEAQ in the germline V gene. The CDR3 contains 14 residues. The chain's CDR3 is CASSPSKREETQYF. The CDR3 DNA is TGTGCTAGCAGCCCCAGCAAGCGCGAGGAGACCCAGTACTTC.

As DNA, the CDR3 is TGTGCCAGCAGCCAAGAGGGAATTCAGCCCCAGCATTTT. As protein: CASSQEGIQPQHF. The gene calls are TRBV4-2 and TRBJ1-5; the D is unclear. V was trimmed by 0 bases and J by 6 bases, leaving 6 bases between them. The CDR3 runs 13 residues. Germline V lookup: CDR1 LGHNA, CDR2 YNFKEQ.

The rearrangement joins TRBV28 to TRBJ2-5, with D possibly TRBD1 on 6 matching bases. The germline V gene has CDR1 MDHEN and CDR2 SYDVKM. V was pared by 6 bases and J by 5 bases, with 13 bases between. This CDR3 region has 13 residues. Written as DNA, the CDR3 is TGTGCCAGCAGCCCAGGGGCGGTGGAGACCCAGTACTTC. Its translation: CASSPGAVETQYF.

This clonotype was found a few times. This chain connects TRBV27 to TRBJ1-1; tentatively, D is TRBD1 (6 bases). The CDR3 is made up of 15 amino acids. The V gene's germline CDR1 is MNHEY and CDR2 SMNVEV (reference sequence). Trimming shortened V by 2 bases and J by 5 bases, and 15 bases separated the two germline ends. The CDR3 coding sequence is TGTGCCAGCAGTTTACGGGACACCCCGGATACTGAAGCTTTCTTT. It specifies CASSLRDTPDTEAFF.